This paragraph covers one TCR beta chain sequence. V was shortened by 3 bases and J by 2 bases, with 19 bases between the two germline ends. This CDR3 contains 17 residues. The germline V gene encodes CDR1 SGHNT and CDR2 YENEEA. The data derive from a study of OX40 agonist ivuxolimab in advanced cancers. Study as a whole: In this cohort, patients received ivuxolimab, an agonistic anti-OX40 (CD134) antibody.

The assay was immunoSEQ multiplex PCR, and TCRdb's table has in-frame clones only and misses some. The sample yields about 49,000 clones, 85% seen once. The clonotype comes from an adult with an advanced solid tumor such as melanoma, head and neck, liver or kidney cancer. The chain has TRBV11-3 and TRBJ1-2; unclear D gene. The sequencing here drew on CD4+ or CD8+ T cells sorted from blood, taken in a trial of the OX40 agonist ivuxolimab. CDR3 nucleotide sequence: TGTGCCAGCAGCTTTAAAATAGGTCAGCCTTTAAACTATGGCTACACCTTC. Translated: CASSFKIGQPLNYGYTF.